Following are 4 T cell receptor beta chains from one sample sequenced in a study of shared clonotypes between healthy human individuals. Assay: immunoSEQ multiplex PCR; the TCRdb copy retains only in-frame clones and omits some. This table holds 190,000 or so clones, approximately 70% found once. Input material: memory CD4+ T cells sorted from blood. Noted subset: CD45RA-negative fraction. These receptors all come from a man aged 25 to 45 in good health.

The chain joins TRBV7-2 to TRBJ1-4; unclear D gene. V lost 4 bases and J lost 10, with 13 bases in between. Germline V gene sequence: CDR1 SGHTA, CDR2 FQGNSA. The CDR3 runs to 13 residues. Here the CDR3 reads CASSSRASGKLFF. The CDR3 region has the DNA TGTGCCAGCAGCTCTCGGGCGTCTGGAAAACTGTTTTTT.

This clone showed up many times. CDR3 loop: CASSPSGGAIVDYGYTF. CDR3 coding DNA: TGTGCCAGCTCACCATCCGGCGGGGCGATAGTGGACTATGGCTACACCTTC. This chain joins TRBV18 and TRBJ1-2; weak D call: TRBD1 (5 bases). The CDR3 covers 17 residues. The germline V gene has CDR1 KGHSH and CDR2 LQKENI. The V gene lost 2 bases and the J gene lost 3 bases, with 19 bases spanning the gap.

This rearrangement joins TRBV28 to TRBJ2-3, with 8 bases identical to TRBD1. Germline trimming cut 8 bases from V and 1 base from J; bases unmatched to any gene: 5. The CDR3 consists of 14 residues. Germline V gene sequence: CDR1 MDHEN, CDR2 SYDVKM. The CDR3 region has the DNA TGTGCCAGCGGTGAACAGGGGGGCACAGATACGCAGTATTTT. Its translation is CASGEQGGTDTQYF.

In nucleotides, the CDR3 is TGCGCCAGCAGCGCTAGCCCTAGCGGGAGAGTAAATGAGCAGTTCTTC. Translating gives CASSASPSGRVNEQFF. The chain recombines TRBV5-1 with TRBJ2-1; the match to TRBD2 covers 10 bases. CDR1 and CDR2 (germline): SGHRS, YFSETQ. The V gene end was trimmed by 4 bases and the J gene end by 7 bases; junction bases not matched to a gene: 11. The CDR3 is 16 amino acids.